This is a list of T cell receptor beta chains from one sample in a study of T cells after yellow fever vaccination. TCRdb re-derived calls from the 5' RACE reads in MiXCR, one entry per CDR3 protein. The repertoire holds 200,000 to 250,000 distinct CDR3 sequences, with less than 3.5% as singletons. Source: CD4+ T cells sorted from PBMCs, taken 10 days after the yellow fever booster vaccination. The receptors originated from a man aged 18 to 30 who received the YFV17D yellow fever vaccine. Both conserved end residues are part of each CDR3. A D gene is named only where the DNA matches it firmly. Expanded clones are given a class, and other clones once, few, many or no size at all.

cdr3_nt cdr3_aa j_call v_call clone_size cdr3_length d_call
TGCAGTGCATCGGAGGTGGGGGCCCTGCGGAACTATGGCTACACCTTC CSASEVGALRNYGYTF TRBJ1-2 TRBV20-1 many 16 -
TGTGCCAGCAGTTACCAGCGGGGGGGCACGACCCAGTACTTC CASSYQRGGTTQYF TRBJ2-5 TRBV6-5 many 14 TRBD2
TGTGCCAGCAGCCAGAAACTAGCGGGGGGTGATGAGACCCAGTACTTC CASSQKLAGGDETQYF TRBJ2-5 TRBV4-2 - 16 TRBD2
TGCAGTGCTAGTGGGAACCTAAAAAACATTCAGTACTTC CSASGNLKNIQYF TRBJ2-4 TRBV20-1 many 13 -
TGTGCCACCAGCAGAGATCATAGACAGGGGTCTGAAGCTTTCTTT CATSRDHRQGSEAFF TRBJ1-1 TRBV15 few 15 TRBD1
TGTGCCAGTAGTATCCCCCTCACAGGGGGCAAGGAGCCCCAGCATTTT CASSIPLTGGKEPQHF TRBJ1-5 TRBV19 - 16 TRBD1
TGTGCCAGCAGCCTCCGACTGCCGGGACGCAACTCTGGGGCCAACGTCCTGACTTTC CASSLRLPGRNSGANVLTF TRBJ2-6 TRBV7-2 many 19 -
TGCAGCACGGATCACAATACGCAGTATTTT CSTDHNTQYF TRBJ2-3 TRBV29-1 - 10 -
TGTGCCAGCAGTACACTAGCGGGGAAGACCCAGTACTTC CASSTLAGKTQYF TRBJ2-5 TRBV12-3/TRBV12-4 few 13 TRBD2
TGTGCCAGCACCTACGCAGGGGTCACCCCTGAAGCTTTCTTT CASTYAGVTPEAFF TRBJ1-1 TRBV12-3/TRBV12-4 many 14 -
TGTGCCAGCAGCGGGTACAGGGGTGGGGTCCAAGAGACCCAGTACTTC CASSGYRGGVQETQYF TRBJ2-5 TRBV6-1 many 16 TRBD1
TGTGCCAGCTCACCCCAGCGCGGGGCAGAGACCCAGTACTTC CASSPQRGAETQYF TRBJ2-5 TRBV18 many 14 -
TGTGCCAGCAGCCCCAGACAGGGGGAAAACTATGGCTACACCTTC CASSPRQGENYGYTF TRBJ1-2 TRBV5-4 - 15 TRBD1
TGTGCCAGCAGCCAGGGGGACACACCCCTCCACTTT CASSQGDTPLHF TRBJ1-6 TRBV5-5 few 12 TRBD1
TGTGCCAGCAGCCCCAACCGTGCAACTAATGAAAAACTGTTTTTT CASSPNRATNEKLFF TRBJ1-4 TRBV7-2 - 15 -
TGCGCCAGTGGATCCGGGACAGGGCGTTCGGAGACCCAGTACTTC CASGSGTGRSETQYF TRBJ2-5 TRBV5-1 few 15 TRBD1
TGTGCCACCAGCAGAGATCTGGAGGGGAGTGAGCAGTTCTTC CATSRDLEGSEQFF TRBJ2-1 TRBV15 - 14 -
TGTGCCAGCAGCTTATACGAATCCCCCACCTTC CASSLYESPTF TRBJ1-2 TRBV7-8 - 11 -
TGTGCTAGCGGGGTTCAGGGCCAAGAGACCCAGTACTTC CASGVQGQETQYF TRBJ2-5 TRBV7-7 - 13 TRBD2
TGTGCCAGCAGCTCGGGGCGATTGGGCTACGAGCAGTACTTC CASSSGRLGYEQYF TRBJ2-7 TRBV12-3/TRBV12-4 few 14 -
TGCGCCAGCAGCTCCGGGCCTACCATGAACACTGAAGCTTTCTTT CASSSGPTMNTEAFF TRBJ1-1 TRBV5-1 many 15 -
TGTGCCAGCAGCGACAAGGGGGCTCAGCCCCAGCATTTT CASSDKGAQPQHF TRBJ1-5 TRBV5-6 - 13 TRBD1
TGCGCCAGCAGCTTGCTGGGGGGGGCCGGGAATGAGCAGTTCTTC CASSLLGGAGNEQFF TRBJ2-1 TRBV5-1 - 15 -
TGTGCCAGCAGCCTGGGTGGGAAAGAGACCCAGTACTTC CASSLGGKETQYF TRBJ2-5 TRBV5-5 many 13 -
TGTGCCAGCAGCTTAGCACCCCGATCCTACGAGCAGTACTTC CASSLAPRSYEQYF TRBJ2-7 TRBV7-2 many 14 -
TGCAGCGCCTTTGGGTCCGACAATCAGCCCCAGCATTTT CSAFGSDNQPQHF TRBJ1-5 TRBV20-1 many 13 -
TGTGCCAGCAGTTTAGGAACCGGGGGGGCGGCGGAAGAGACCCAGTACTTC CASSLGTGGAAEETQYF TRBJ2-5 TRBV12-3/TRBV12-4 few 17 TRBD2
TGTGCCAGCAGCTCCAGGGTAGATGGGGAAAAACTGTTTTTT CASSSRVDGEKLFF TRBJ1-4 TRBV7-2 many 14 -
TGTGCCAGCAGACCCTTAGGGCCGGGGACCGGGGAGCTGTTTTTT CASRPLGPGTGELFF TRBJ2-2 TRBV6-6 many 15 -
TGTGCCAGCAGTTTCTACCCCCCGCAGGGAAACTATGGCTACACCTTC CASSFYPPQGNYGYTF TRBJ1-2 TRBV6-5 many 16 -
TGTGCCAGCAGTTACCAACTCGCAACTAATGAAAAACTGTTTTTT CASSYQLATNEKLFF TRBJ1-4 TRBV6-6 - 15 -
TGCAGCGTTGAGGGGGCAGTAGCCAAAAACATTCAGTACTTC CSVEGAVAKNIQYF TRBJ2-4 TRBV29-1 few 14 -
TGCAGTGCTGGAGAGACAGGCAATTCACCCCTCCACTTT CSAGETGNSPLHF TRBJ1-6 TRBV20-1 - 13 -
TGTGCCAGCAGTTCGGGACAGATAGAGACCCAGTACTTC CASSSGQIETQYF TRBJ2-5 TRBV7-2 many 13 TRBD1
TGTGCCAGCGGGGGGGAGACAGGCTCCTACGAGCAGTACTTC CASGGETGSYEQYF TRBJ2-7 TRBV6-5 many 14 -
TGTGCCAGCAGCTTAGCGTTGAATACTAATGAAAAACTGTTTTTT CASSLALNTNEKLFF TRBJ1-4 TRBV7-9 - 15 -
TGTGCCAGCAGCCCGGGGGGGGCGGCCGGGGAGCTGTTTTTT CASSPGGAAGELFF TRBJ2-2 TRBV5-5 many 14 TRBD2
TGCGCCAGCAGCCATAGCAGGGGAGGTAGAGAGACCCAGTACTTC CASSHSRGGRETQYF TRBJ2-5 TRBV5-1 many 15 -
TGTGCCAGCAGGTCTACAGGGCCCGGGGCTTTGGGCTACACCTTC CASRSTGPGALGYTF TRBJ1-2 TRBV12-3/TRBV12-4 many 15 -
TGCGCCAGCAGCTTAGCAGGTCCCCCCGAAGAGACCCAGTACTTC CASSLAGPPEETQYF TRBJ2-5 TRBV5-1 few 15 -
TGTGCCAGCAGCAGACGGCCGAGGGAGCAGGGCAATCAGCCCCAGCATTTT CASSRRPREQGNQPQHF TRBJ1-5 TRBV21-1 few 17 -
TGTGCCAGCACCGAAGGACAGGGGAACACTGAAGCTTTCTTT CASTEGQGNTEAFF TRBJ1-1 TRBV9 many 14 TRBD1
TGTGCCAGCAGTTTCGGGACTCGAGGGGCCAATCAGCCCCAGCATTTT CASSFGTRGANQPQHF TRBJ1-5 TRBV12-3/TRBV12-4 many 16 -
TGTGCCAGCAGCTTATTCGAAAGGAACACTGAAGCTTTCTTT CASSLFERNTEAFF TRBJ1-1 TRBV7-2 many 14 -
TGCGCCAGCAGCTGGGGATCTAGCGGGGGGGCCGGTGGATACAATGAGCAGTTCTTC CASSWGSSGGAGGYNEQFF TRBJ2-1 TRBV5-1 many 19 TRBD2
TGTGCCAGCAGCGTAGCAGTCGGGGAGCTGTTTTTT CASSVAVGELFF TRBJ2-2 TRBV9 few 12 -
TGTGCCAGCAGCTTAGCACCCGGACAGGGTACGATGGAAGCTTTCTTT CASSLAPGQGTMEAFF TRBJ1-1 TRBV11-2 - 16 TRBD1
TGTGCCAGCACCCTGCGGAACACTGAAGCTTTCTTT CASTLRNTEAFF TRBJ1-1 TRBV6-2/TRBV6-3 - 12 -
TGTGCCAGCAGCTTCAGGGGGCCCTGGGATACGCAGTATTTT CASSFRGPWDTQYF TRBJ2-3 TRBV7-2 - 14 TRBD1